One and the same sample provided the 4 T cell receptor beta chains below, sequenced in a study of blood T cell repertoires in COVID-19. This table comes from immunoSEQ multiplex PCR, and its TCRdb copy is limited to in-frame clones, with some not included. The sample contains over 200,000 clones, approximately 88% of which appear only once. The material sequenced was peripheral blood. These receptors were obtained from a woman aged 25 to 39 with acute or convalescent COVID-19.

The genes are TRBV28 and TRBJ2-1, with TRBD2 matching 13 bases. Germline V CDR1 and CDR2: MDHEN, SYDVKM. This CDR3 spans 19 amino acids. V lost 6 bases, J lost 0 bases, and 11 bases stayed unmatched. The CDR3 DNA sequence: TGTGCCAGCAGAGCAGGGACTAGCGGGGCACTAAGCTCCTACAATGAGCAGTTCTTC. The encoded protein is CASRAGTSGALSSYNEQFF.

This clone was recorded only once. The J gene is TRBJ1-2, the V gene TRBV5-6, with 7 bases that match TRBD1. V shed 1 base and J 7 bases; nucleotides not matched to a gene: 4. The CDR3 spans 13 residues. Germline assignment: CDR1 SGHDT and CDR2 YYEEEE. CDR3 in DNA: TGTGCCAGCAGCTTGACTGACAGGGTTGGCTACACCTTC. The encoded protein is CASSLTDRVGYTF.

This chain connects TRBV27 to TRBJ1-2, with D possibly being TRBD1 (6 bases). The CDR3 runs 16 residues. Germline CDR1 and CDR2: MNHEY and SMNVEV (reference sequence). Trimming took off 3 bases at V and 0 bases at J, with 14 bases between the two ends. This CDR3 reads CASSFRQGSANYGYTF. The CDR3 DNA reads TGTGCCAGCAGTTTCCGGCAGGGGTCAGCTAACTATGGCTACACCTTC.

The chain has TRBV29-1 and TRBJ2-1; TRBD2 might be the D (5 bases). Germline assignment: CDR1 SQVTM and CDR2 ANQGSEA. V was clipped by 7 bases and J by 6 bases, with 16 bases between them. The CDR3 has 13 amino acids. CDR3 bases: TGCAGCGCCGAGGGCGGAGCCTTCAATGAGCAGTTCTTC. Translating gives CSAEGGAFNEQFF.